This T cell receptor (beta chain) was identified during a study of cytomegalovirus exposure and HLA in healthy donors. Overall study: An early data release held about 85 million unique TCRs from HLA-typed donors. Points from the study as a whole: It was confirmed in vitro that a few of the CMV-associated chains were specific for CMV antigens. Several top significant clusters appeared, in a later analysis, to be linked to common viral pathogens. It is likely that the observed cluster of highly shared sequence variants was a sequencing artifact.

The V end was cut by 0 bases, the J end by 0 bases, with 6 bases between. The CDR3 has 14 amino acids. The germline gives CDR1 SGHRS, CDR2 YFSETQ. With 60 Vbeta and 13 Jbeta primers, the PCR was carried out. Only in-frame clones appear in the TCRdb table, and some are missing; sequencing was by immunoSEQ multiplex PCR. The data contain more than 90,000 clones, roughly 80% of them singletons. Remarks on this clone: Its antigen is still unknown.

The J gene is TRBJ1-2, the V gene TRBV5-1, with no clear D. Sequences were obtained from PBMCs. This receptor was taken from a man between 35 and 55 years old in good health and CMV-seropositive. This chain's CDR3 is CASSLDSANYGYTF. The CDR3 bases are TGCGCCAGCAGCTTGGACAGTGCTAACTATGGCTACACCTTC.